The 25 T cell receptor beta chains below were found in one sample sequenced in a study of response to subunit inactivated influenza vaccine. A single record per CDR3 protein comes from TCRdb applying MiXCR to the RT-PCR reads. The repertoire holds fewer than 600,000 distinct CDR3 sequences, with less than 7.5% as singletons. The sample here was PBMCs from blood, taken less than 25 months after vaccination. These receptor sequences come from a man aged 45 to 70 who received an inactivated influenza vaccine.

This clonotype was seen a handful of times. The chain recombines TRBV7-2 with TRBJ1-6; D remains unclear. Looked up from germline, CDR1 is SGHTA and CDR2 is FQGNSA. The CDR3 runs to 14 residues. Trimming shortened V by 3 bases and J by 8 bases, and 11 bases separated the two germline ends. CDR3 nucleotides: TGTGCCAGCAGCTTTACGGTGGAGGATTCACCCCTCCACTTT. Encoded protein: CASSFTVEDSPLHF.

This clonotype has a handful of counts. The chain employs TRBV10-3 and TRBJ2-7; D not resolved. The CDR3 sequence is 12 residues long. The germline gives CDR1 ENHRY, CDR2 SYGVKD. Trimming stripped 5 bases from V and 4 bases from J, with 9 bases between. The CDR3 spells CAISSDHYEQYF. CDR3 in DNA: TGTGCCATCAGTTCTGACCATTACGAGCAGTACTTC.

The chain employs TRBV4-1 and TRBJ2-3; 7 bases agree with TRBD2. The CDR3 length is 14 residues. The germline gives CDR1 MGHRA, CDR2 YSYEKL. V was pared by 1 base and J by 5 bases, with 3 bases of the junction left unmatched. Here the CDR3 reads CASSQAPGGDTQYF. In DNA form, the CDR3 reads TGCGCCAGCAGCCAAGCCCCGGGGGGAGATACGCAGTATTTT.

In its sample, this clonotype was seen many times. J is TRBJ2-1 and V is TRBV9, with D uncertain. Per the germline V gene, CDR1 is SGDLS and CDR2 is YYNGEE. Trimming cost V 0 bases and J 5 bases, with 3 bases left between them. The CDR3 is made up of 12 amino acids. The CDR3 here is CASSVVHNEQFF. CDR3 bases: TGTGCCAGCAGCGTAGTACACAATGAGCAGTTCTTC.

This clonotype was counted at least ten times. The DNA of the CDR3 is TGCAGTGCTAGACAACAGGGGCGGGTCACCGGGGAGCTGTTTTTT. It translates to CSARQQGRVTGELFF. The V and J genes are TRBV20-1 and TRBJ2-2, with 7 bases fitting TRBD1. V lost 2 bases to trimming and J lost 4 bases; unmatched junction nucleotides: 7. Germline CDR1 DFQATT, CDR2 SNEGSKA (reference sequence). This CDR3 spans 15 amino acids.

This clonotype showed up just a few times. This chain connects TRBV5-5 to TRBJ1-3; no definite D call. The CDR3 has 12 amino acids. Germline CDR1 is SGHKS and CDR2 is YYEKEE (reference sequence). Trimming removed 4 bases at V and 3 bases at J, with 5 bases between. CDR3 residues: CASSSGGNTIYF. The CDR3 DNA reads TGTGCCAGCAGCAGCGGTGGAAACACCATATATTTT.

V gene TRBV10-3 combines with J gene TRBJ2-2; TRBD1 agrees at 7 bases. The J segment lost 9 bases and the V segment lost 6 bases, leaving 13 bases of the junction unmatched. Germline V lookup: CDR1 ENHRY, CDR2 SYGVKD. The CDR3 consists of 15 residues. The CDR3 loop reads CAISEPGQSVWELFF. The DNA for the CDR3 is TGTGCCATCAGCGAACCGGGACAGAGCGTTTGGGAGCTGTTTTTT.

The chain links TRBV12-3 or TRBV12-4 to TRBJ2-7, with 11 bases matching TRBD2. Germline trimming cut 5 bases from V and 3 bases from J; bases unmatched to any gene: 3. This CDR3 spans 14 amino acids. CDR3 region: CASSVSGRGYEQYF. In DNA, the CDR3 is TGTGCCAGCAGTGTTAGCGGGAGGGGCTACGAGCAGTACTTC.

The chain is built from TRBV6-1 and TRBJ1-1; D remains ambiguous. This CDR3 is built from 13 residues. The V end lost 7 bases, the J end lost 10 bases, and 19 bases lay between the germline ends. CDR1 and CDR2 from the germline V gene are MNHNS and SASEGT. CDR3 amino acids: CASTASPGRIAFF. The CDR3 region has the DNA TGTGCCAGCACTGCAAGCCCTGGGCGAATAGCTTTCTTT.

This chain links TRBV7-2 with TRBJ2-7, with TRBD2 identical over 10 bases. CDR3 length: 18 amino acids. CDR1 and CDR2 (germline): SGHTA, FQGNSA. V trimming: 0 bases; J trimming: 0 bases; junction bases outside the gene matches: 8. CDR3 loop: CASSLARLAGASSYEQYF. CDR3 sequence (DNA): TGTGCCAGCAGCTTAGCTCGTCTAGCGGGAGCTAGCTCCTACGAGCAGTACTTC.

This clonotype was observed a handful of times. The CDR3 DNA sequence: TGTGCCATCAGTGGACTAGCGGGGACCGGCTACGAGCAGTACTTC. Its protein product is CAISGLAGTGYEQYF. The chain is built from TRBV10-3 and TRBJ2-7, with 11 positions matching TRBD2. The germline gives CDR1 ENHRY, CDR2 SYGVKD. Trimming removed 4 bases from V and 3 bases from J; junction bases left unmatched: 5. This CDR3 has 15 amino acids.

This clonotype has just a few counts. This chain's CDR3 is CSVEPLHNEQFF. The CDR3 coding sequence is TGCAGCGTTGAACCACTGCACAATGAGCAGTTCTTC. The chain couples TRBV29-1 to TRBJ2-1; no reliable D call. V shed 2 bases and J shed 5 bases, with 7 bases lying between them. The CDR3 is 12 amino acids. The germline CDR1 and CDR2 sequences are SQVTM and ANQGSEA.

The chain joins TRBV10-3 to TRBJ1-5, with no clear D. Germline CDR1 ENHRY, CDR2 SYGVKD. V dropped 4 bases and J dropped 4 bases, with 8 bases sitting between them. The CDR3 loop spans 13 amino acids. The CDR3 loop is CAISVEPNQPQHF. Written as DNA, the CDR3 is TGTGCCATCAGTGTGGAGCCTAATCAGCCCCAGCATTTT.

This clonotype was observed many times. The DNA for the CDR3 is TGTGCCAGCAGTTCGACAGGGTCGTTAAACACCATATATTTT. Protein sequence: CASSSTGSLNTIYF. J is TRBJ1-3 and V is TRBV28, with 7 bases matching TRBD1. The CDR3 loop spans 14 amino acids. From germline, CDR1 is MDHEN and CDR2 SYDVKM. V lost 4 bases to trimming and J lost 6 bases; unmatched junction nucleotides: 6.

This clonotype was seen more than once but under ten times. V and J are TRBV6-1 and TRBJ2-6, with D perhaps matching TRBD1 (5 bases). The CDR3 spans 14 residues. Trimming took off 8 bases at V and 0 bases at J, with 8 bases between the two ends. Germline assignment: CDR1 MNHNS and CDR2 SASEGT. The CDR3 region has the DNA TGTGCCAGCTCCCAGGGCTCTGGGGCCAACGTCCTGACTTTC. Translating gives CASSQGSGANVLTF.

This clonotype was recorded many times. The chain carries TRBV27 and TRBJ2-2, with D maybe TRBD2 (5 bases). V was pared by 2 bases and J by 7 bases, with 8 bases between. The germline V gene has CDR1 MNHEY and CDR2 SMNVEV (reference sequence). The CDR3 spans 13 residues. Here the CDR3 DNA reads TGTGCCAGCAGTTTAGGCGGGTACGGGGAGCTGTTTTTT. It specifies CASSLGGYGELFF.

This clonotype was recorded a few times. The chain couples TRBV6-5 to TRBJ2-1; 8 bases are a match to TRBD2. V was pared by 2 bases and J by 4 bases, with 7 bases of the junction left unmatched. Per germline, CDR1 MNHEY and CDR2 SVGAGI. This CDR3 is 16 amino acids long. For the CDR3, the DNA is TGTGCCAGCAGTTACAGGGGACTAGTAGGTTACAATGAGCAGTTCTTC. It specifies CASSYRGLVGYNEQFF.

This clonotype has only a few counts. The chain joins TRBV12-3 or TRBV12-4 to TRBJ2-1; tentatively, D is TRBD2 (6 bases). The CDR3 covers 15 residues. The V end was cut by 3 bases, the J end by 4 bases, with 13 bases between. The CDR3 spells CASSFLPGEYNEQFF. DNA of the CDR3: TGTGCCAGCAGTTTCCTTCCGGGGGAGTACAATGAGCAGTTCTTC.

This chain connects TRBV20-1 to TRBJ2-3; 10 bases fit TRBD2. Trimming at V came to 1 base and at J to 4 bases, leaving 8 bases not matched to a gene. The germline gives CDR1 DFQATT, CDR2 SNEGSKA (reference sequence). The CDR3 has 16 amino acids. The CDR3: CSARGPLAGSSDTQYF. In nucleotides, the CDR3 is TGCAGTGCTAGAGGGCCACTAGCGGGGAGTTCAGATACGCAGTATTTT.

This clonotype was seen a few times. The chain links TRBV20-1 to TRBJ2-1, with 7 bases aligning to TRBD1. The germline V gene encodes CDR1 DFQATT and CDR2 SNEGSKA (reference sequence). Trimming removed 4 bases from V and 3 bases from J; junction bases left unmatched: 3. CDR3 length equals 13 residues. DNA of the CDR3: TGCAGTGCTACCGGGACAGACTACAATGAGCAGTTCTTC. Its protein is CSATGTDYNEQFF.

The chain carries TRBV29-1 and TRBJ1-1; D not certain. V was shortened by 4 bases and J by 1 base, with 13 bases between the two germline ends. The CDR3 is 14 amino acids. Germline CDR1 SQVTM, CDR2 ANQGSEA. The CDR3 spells CSVGWSGENTEAFF. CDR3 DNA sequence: TGCAGCGTTGGTTGGAGCGGAGAGAACACTGAAGCTTTCTTT.

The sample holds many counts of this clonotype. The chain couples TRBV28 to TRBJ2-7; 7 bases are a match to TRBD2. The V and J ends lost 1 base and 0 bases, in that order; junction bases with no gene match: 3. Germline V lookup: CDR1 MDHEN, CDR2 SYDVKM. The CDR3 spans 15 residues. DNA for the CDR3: TGTGCCAGCAGTTTATCGGGGGGTAGCTCCTACGAGCAGTACTTC. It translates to CASSLSGGSSYEQYF.

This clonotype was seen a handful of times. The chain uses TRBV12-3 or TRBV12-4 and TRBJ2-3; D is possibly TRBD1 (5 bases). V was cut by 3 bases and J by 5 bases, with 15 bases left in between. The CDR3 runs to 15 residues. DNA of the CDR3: TGTGCCAGCAGTTTTTCGGGCAGGGTGGAAGATACGCAGTATTTT. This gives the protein CASSFSGRVEDTQYF.

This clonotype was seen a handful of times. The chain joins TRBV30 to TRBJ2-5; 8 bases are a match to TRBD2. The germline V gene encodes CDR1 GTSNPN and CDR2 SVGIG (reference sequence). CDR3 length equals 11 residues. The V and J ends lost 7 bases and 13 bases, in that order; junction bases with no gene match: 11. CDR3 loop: CAFLSPGLGYF. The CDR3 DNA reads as TGTGCCTTTTTATCCCCGGGACTAGGGTACTTC.

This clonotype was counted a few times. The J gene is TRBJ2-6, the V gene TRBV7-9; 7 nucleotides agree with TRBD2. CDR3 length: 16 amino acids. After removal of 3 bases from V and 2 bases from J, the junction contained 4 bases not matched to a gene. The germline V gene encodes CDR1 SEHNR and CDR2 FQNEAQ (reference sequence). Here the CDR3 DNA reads TGTGCCAGCAGCTTTACGGGGGGAACTGGGGCCAACGTCCTGACTTTC. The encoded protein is CASSFTGGTGANVLTF.